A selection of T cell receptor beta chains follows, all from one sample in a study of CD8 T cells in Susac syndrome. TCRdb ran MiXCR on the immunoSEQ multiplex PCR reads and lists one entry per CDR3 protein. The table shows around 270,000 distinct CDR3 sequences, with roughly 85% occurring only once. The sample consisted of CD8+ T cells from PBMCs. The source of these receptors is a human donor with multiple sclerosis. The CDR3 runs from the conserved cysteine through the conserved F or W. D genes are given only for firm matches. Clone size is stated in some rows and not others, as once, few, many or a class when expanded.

TGTGCCAGCAGCGCCGGGTTCTACGGCGCAGATACGCAGTATTTT	CASSAGFYGADTQYF	NA	NA	TRBJ2-3	TRBV5-5
TGTGCCAGCAGGACAACAGAGAACACTGAAGCTTTCTTT	CASRTTENTEAFF	NA	NA	TRBJ1-1	TRBV6-2/TRBV6-3
TGTGCCAGTAGTGTGGGACAGGATAGCAATCAGCCCCAGCATTTT	CASSVGQDSNQPQHF	NA	TRBD1	TRBJ1-5	TRBV19
TGTGCCAGCAGTCTCGACAGGACGAACTATGGCTACACCTTC	CASSLDRTNYGYTF	few	NA	TRBJ1-2	TRBV13
TGTGCCAGCAGCTTGACAGGGGGCGGCCAAGAGACCCAGTACTTC	CASSLTGGGQETQYF	once	TRBD1	TRBJ2-5	TRBV7-9
TGTGCCAGCAGTCGGACTGAAGCTAACTATGGCTACACCTTC	CASSRTEANYGYTF	few	NA	TRBJ1-2	TRBV6-1
TGTGCCAGCAGCCAAGTCCTGGCCCCGGGAAACACCATATATTTT	CASSQVLAPGNTIYF	NA	NA	TRBJ1-3	TRBV14
TGCGCCAGCAGCATAGACTTAGCGGGAGGTTACGAGCAGTACTTC	CASSIDLAGGYEQYF	many	TRBD2	TRBJ2-7	TRBV4-3
TGTGCCAGCAGTCCCGAGACAGGGGGATTCTACAATGAGCAGTTCTTC	CASSPETGGFYNEQFF	NA	TRBD1	TRBJ2-1	TRBV28
TGTGCCAGCAGTGAAAACAGCTACGTCTACTATGGCTACACCTTC	CASSENSYVYYGYTF	NA	NA	TRBJ1-2	TRBV2
TGTGCCAGCAGCGGGAGCGGGGCAGCTCAGCCCCAGCATTTT	CASSGSGAAQPQHF	NA	NA	TRBJ1-5	TRBV7-6
TGCGCCAGCAGCCTGTTACAGGGTGGCGATGAGCAGTTCTTC	CASSLLQGGDEQFF	NA	NA	TRBJ2-1	TRBV5-1
TGTGCCAGCAGTGAACTCAGGGGCCAAGAGACCCAGTACTTC	CASSELRGQETQYF	few	NA	TRBJ2-5	TRBV2
TGTGCCAGCAGTGCGGTTGGGGATAACACTGAAGCTTTCTTT	CASSAVGDNTEAFF	NA	NA	TRBJ1-1	TRBV7-9
TGTGCCAGCAGTTTATGGACCGGATATGGCTACACCTTC	CASSLWTGYGYTF	NA	NA	TRBJ1-2	TRBV27
TGTGCCAGTAGTATAGATCTGGGACAGGGGAACACTGAAGCTTTCTTT	CASSIDLGQGNTEAFF	NA	TRBD1	TRBJ1-1	TRBV19
TGTGCCTGGAACCAGGGAGGAGGACTAGGGGGGGATGAGCAGTTCTTC	CAWNQGGGLGGDEQFF	NA	NA	TRBJ2-1	TRBV30
TGTGCCAGCAGTTTACGGGCAGGGGGCTACGAGCAGTACTTC	CASSLRAGGYEQYF	few	TRBD1	TRBJ2-7	TRBV28
TGTGCCAGCAGCTTCGTCGGGAAGGGGCCCTACAATGAGCAGTTCTTC	CASSFVGKGPYNEQFF	NA	NA	TRBJ2-1	TRBV7-9
TGCGCCAGCAGCTTGAGGGCCCCCTGGGAGGGCTACGAGCAGTACTTC	CASSLRAPWEGYEQYF	NA	TRBD2	TRBJ2-7	TRBV5-1
TGTGCCAGCTCACCACCGGTCGACGGAGCGGGAGGGTTGTATGTAGATACGCAGTATTTT	CASSPPVDGAGGLYVDTQYF	NA	TRBD2	TRBJ2-3	TRBV18
TGTGCCAGCAGTTGGGTCGGGGTCTCGAACTATGGCTACACCTTC	CASSWVGVSNYGYTF	NA	NA	TRBJ1-2	TRBV27
TGTGCCAGCAGCCTAGCGGTTGGCTACAATGAGCAGTTCTTC	CASSLAVGYNEQFF	NA	TRBD2	TRBJ2-1	TRBV11-3
TGTGCCGGCAGCTGGGGGCCGGCTAGCGGGCCCTACGAGCAGTACTTC	CAGSWGPASGPYEQYF	NA	TRBD2	TRBJ2-7	TRBV5-4
TGTGCCAGCAGTTCTGGGGGTCATAACTATGGCTACACCTTC	CASSSGGHNYGYTF	NA	NA	TRBJ1-2	TRBV27
TGCGCCAGCAGCCAAGACAGTTTGCAGACCACTGAAGCTTTCTTT	CASSQDSLQTTEAFF	NA	NA	TRBJ1-1	TRBV4-3
TGTGCCAGCAGTTTCCCCGGCTACGAGCAGTACTTC	CASSFPGYEQYF	few	NA	TRBJ2-7	TRBV27
TGTGCCACCAGCAAGGCGGGCCAAGAGCAGTACTTC	CATSKAGQEQYF	NA	NA	TRBJ2-7	TRBV15
TGTGCCAGCAGCCCCTGGGACAGGGCCCCTTCAGGCGAGCAGTACTTC	CASSPWDRAPSGEQYF	NA	TRBD1	TRBJ2-7	TRBV7-2
TGCGCCAGCAGCCCCAGGGGAGGGAGGACTGAAGTTTTCTTT	CASSPRGGRTEVFF	NA	NA	TRBJ1-1	TRBV4-1
TGTGCCAGCAGTTACTGGGAGGGAGTCGTCACAGATACGCAGTATTTT	CASSYWEGVVTDTQYF	NA	TRBD2	TRBJ2-3	TRBV6-6
TGTGCCAGCAGCGTTGGACTAGCGAGAGAGCAGTTCTTC	CASSVGLAREQFF	NA	TRBD2	TRBJ2-1	TRBV9
TGTGCCAGCAGTTTAGGCAGGGGGGAGCAGCCCCAGCATTTT	CASSLGRGEQPQHF	NA	TRBD1	TRBJ1-5	TRBV27
TGTGCCAGCAGTTTGGGTCGCGGGAGTATGAGTGAGACCCAGTACTTC	CASSLGRGSMSETQYF	few	TRBD2	TRBJ2-5	TRBV7-2
TGTGCCAGCAGTCCCAGGGCAGGGGCCAATGAAAAACTGTTTTTT	CASSPRAGANEKLFF	NA	NA	TRBJ1-4	TRBV6-5
TGTGCCAGCAGTTTAGTGGGACTAGCGGGAGGGGGTGAGCAGTTCTTC	CASSLVGLAGGGEQFF	NA	TRBD2	TRBJ2-1	TRBV27
TGTGCCAGCAGTTTACCCGCGTTGGGCGCTTTCTTT	CASSLPALGAFF	NA	NA	TRBJ1-1	TRBV28
TGCAGTGCTCCCGCGATTCTAGCGGGAGTGGGGAATGAGCAGTTCTTC	CSAPAILAGVGNEQFF	NA	TRBD2	TRBJ2-1	TRBV20-1
TGTGCCACCAGCAGATTACCGGGATCCTCCTACGAGCAGTACTTC	CATSRLPGSSYEQYF	NA	NA	TRBJ2-7	TRBV15
TGTGCCAGGGTTGACCGGCACCACCGGTCGAATGAGCAGTTCTTC	CARVDRHHRSNEQFF	NA	NA	TRBJ2-1	TRBV27
TGTGCCAGCAGTTTGACCGGACCCCAGGGCACTGAAGCTTTCTTT	CASSLTGPQGTEAFF	NA	NA	TRBJ1-1	TRBV6-5
TGTGCCAGCAGCGCCACTGCTGTGAGGAGCTACGAGCAGTACTTC	CASSATAVRSYEQYF	NA	NA	TRBJ2-7	TRBV9
TGTGCCAGCAGCTCGCCTACAGGGGTCGTCAACGGGCAGTACTTC	CASSSPTGVVNGQYF	NA	TRBD1	TRBJ2-7	TRBV7-2
TGTGCCAGCAGCTTATTCGGGTCCGACTCCTACAATGAGCAGTTCTTC	CASSLFGSDSYNEQFF	once	NA	TRBJ2-1	TRBV7-9
TGTGCCAGCTCACCGAATTTCGGACAGGCTGGGGCCAACGTCCTGACTTTC	CASSPNFGQAGANVLTF	NA	TRBD1	TRBJ2-6	TRBV18
TGTGCCAGCAGTATAGCTTACTACGAGCAGTACTTC	CASSIAYYEQYF	few	NA	TRBJ2-7	TRBV6-2/TRBV6-3
TGCGCCAGCAGCCTCAGGACGCAAGAGACCCAGTACTTC	CASSLRTQETQYF	NA	NA	TRBJ2-5	TRBV4-3
TGTGCCAGCAGTTTATGGTCAGGGGGCTATAACACCGGGGAGCTGTTTTTT	CASSLWSGGYNTGELFF	NA	TRBD1	TRBJ2-2	TRBV27
TGTGCCAGCAGCTCGCAGCCAGCTAACTATGGCTACACCTTC	CASSSQPANYGYTF	NA	NA	TRBJ1-2	TRBV13
TGTGCCAGCAGTTCGGGGACTCCTACGGGAAACATTCAGTACTTC	CASSSGTPTGNIQYF	NA	NA	TRBJ2-4	TRBV28
TGCGCCAGCAGCCAAGAGGCCGTTGATGGGGAGTGGTACGGGGGCACTGAAGCTTTCTTT	CASSQEAVDGEWYGGTEAFF	NA	NA	TRBJ1-1	TRBV4-3
TGCAGTGCTACCCAAAGATCGACCTATGGCTACACCTTC	CSATQRSTYGYTF	NA	NA	TRBJ1-2	TRBV20-1
TGTGCCAGCAGCTTAGCGTGGACTAGCGGATTCAATGAGCAGTTCTTC	CASSLAWTSGFNEQFF	NA	TRBD2	TRBJ2-1	TRBV11-2